This TCR beta chain was sequenced in a study of technical replicates of blood from a handful of donors. The assay was immunoSEQ multiplex PCR, and TCRdb's table has in-frame clones only and misses some. Of tens of thousands of clones in the sample, roughly 85% were seen once. The CDR3 totals 15 residues. Germline-derived CDR1 and CDR2 are SEHNR and FQNEAQ (reference sequence). This chain joins TRBV7-9 and TRBJ2-5; 8 bases are shared with TRBD2. The J call may be mistaken, given a closer DNA end match to TRBJ2-7. The receptor's source is a human donor in good health. Some clones in this sample may be carry-over from other donors' samples. Sequenced material: PBMCs. CDR3 loop: CASSQAAGDLDEQYF. Written as DNA, the CDR3 is TGTGCCAGCAGCCAAGCAGCGGGAGATTTGGACGAGCAGTACTTC.